This TCR beta chain was recorded in a study of cytomegalovirus exposure and HLA in healthy donors. Whole-study findings and limits: Common viral pathogens were later found to be apparently linked to several of the most significant clusters. The authors later linked a missense DCLRE1C variant to TCR beta V- and J-gene trimming. For most TCR beta V segments, an earlier analysis put the productive rate at about 90% or about 30% of the time.

The germline CDR1 and CDR2 sequences are MDHEN and SYDVKM. Trimming left V 7 bases short and J 0 bases short, with 16 bases between. CDR3 size: 17 residues. For this clone: The antigen is undetermined.

Primers: 60 Vbeta forward and 13 Jbeta reverse. TCRdb's table, derived via immunoSEQ multiplex PCR, lists solely in-frame clones and lacks some. Found here are roughly 98,000 clones, roughly three quarters of them singletons; the top ten hold roughly 7.1%. The sequenced sample was PBMCs. The sequence derives from a female donor in good health and CMV-seronegative. This chain uses TRBV28 with TRBJ2-6; D is undetermined. In nucleotides, the CDR3 is TGTGCCAGCACCGACGGTCAGGCCCACTCTGGGGCCAACGTCCTGACTTTC. This gives the protein CASTDGQAHSGANVLTF.